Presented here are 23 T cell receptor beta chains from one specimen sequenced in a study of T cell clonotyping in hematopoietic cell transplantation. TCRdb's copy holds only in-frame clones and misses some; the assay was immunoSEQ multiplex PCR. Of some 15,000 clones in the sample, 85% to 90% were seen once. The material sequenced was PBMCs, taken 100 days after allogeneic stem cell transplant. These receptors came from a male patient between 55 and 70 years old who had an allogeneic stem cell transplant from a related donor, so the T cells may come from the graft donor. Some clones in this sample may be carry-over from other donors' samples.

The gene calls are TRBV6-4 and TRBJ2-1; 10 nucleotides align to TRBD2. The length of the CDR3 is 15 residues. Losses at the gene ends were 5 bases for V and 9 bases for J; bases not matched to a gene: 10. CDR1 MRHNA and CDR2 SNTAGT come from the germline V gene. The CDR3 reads CASSLSSGGPGEQFF. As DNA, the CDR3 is TGTGCCAGCAGTCTGTCTAGCGGGGGTCCCGGTGAGCAGTTCTTC.

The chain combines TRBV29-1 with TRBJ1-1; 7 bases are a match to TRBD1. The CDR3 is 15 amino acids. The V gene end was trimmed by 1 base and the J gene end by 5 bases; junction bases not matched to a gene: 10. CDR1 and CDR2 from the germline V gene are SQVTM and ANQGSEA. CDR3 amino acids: CSVEVAAGGRTEAFF. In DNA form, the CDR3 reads TGCAGCGTTGAAGTAGCGGCAGGGGGGAGGACTGAAGCTTTCTTT. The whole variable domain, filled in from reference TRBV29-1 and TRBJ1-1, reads SAVISQKPSRDICQRGTSLTIQCQVDSQVTMMFWYRQQPGQSLTLIATANQGSEATYESGFVIDKFPISRPNLTFSTLTVSNMSPEDSSIYLCSVEVAAGGRTEAFFGQGTRLTVV.

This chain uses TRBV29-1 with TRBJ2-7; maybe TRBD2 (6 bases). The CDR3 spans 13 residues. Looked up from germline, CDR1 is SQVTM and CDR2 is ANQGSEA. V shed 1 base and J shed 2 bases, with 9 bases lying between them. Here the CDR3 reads CSVEAGRAYEQYF. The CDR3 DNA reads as TGCAGCGTTGAAGCCGGGAGAGCCTACGAGCAGTACTTC.

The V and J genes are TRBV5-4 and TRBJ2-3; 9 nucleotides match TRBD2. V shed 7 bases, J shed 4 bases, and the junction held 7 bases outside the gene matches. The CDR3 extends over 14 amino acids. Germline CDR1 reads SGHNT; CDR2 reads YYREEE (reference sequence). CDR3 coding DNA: TGTGCCAGCGCCTCGGGACTAGCACCAGATACGCAGTATTTT. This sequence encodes CASASGLAPDTQYF.

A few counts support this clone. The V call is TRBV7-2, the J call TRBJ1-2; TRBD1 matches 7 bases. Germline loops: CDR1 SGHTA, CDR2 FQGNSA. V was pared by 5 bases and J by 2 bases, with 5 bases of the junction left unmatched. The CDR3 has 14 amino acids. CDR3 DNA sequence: TGTGCCAGCAGCCAACAGGGGTCCAACTATGGCTACACCTTC. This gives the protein CASSQQGSNYGYTF.

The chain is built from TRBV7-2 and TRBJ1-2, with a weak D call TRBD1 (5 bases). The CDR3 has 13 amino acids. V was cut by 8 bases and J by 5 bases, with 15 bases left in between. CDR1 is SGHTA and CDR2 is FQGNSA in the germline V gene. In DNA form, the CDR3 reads TGTGCCAGCGGAACCGGACAAGTATATGGCTACACCTTC. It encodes CASGTGQVYGYTF.

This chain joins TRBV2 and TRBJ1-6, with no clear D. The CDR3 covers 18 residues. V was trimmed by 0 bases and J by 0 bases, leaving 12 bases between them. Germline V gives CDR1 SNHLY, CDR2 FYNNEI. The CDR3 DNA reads TGTGCCAGCAGTGAAGCGGCACCCTTAAGCTCCTATAATTCACCCCTCCACTTT. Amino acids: CASSEAAPLSSYNSPLHF.

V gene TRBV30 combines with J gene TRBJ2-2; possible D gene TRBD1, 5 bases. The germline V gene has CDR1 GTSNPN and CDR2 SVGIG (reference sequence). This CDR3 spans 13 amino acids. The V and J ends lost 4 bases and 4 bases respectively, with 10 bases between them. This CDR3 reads CAWNIGVTGELFF. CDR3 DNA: TGTGCCTGGAATATAGGGGTCACCGGGGAGCTGTTTTTT.

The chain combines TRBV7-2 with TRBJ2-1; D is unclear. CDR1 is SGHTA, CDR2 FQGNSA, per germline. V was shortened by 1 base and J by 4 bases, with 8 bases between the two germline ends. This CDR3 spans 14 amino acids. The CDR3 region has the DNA TGTGCCAGCAGCTTAGATCCGAATTACAATGAGCAGTTCTTC. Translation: CASSLDPNYNEQFF.

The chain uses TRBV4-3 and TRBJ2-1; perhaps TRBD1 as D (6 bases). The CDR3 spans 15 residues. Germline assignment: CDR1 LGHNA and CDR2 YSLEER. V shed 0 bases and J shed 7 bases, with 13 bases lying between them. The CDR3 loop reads CASSQDSDSRNEQFF. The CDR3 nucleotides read TGCGCCAGCAGCCAAGATTCGGACAGTAGGAATGAGCAGTTCTTC.

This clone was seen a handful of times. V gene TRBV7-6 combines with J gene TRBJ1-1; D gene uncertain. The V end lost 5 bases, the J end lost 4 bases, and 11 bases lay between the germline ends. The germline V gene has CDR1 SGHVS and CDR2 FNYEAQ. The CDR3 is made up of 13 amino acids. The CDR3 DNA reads TGTGCCAGCAGCCTGCGGTCGGGCACTGAAGCTTTCTTT. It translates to CASSLRSGTEAFF.

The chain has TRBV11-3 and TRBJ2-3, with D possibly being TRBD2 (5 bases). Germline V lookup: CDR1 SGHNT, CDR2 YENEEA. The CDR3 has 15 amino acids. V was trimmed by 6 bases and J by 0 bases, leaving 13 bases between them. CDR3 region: CASSRLATSTDTQYF. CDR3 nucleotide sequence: TGTGCCAGCAGTCGGCTAGCAACTAGCACAGATACGCAGTATTTT.

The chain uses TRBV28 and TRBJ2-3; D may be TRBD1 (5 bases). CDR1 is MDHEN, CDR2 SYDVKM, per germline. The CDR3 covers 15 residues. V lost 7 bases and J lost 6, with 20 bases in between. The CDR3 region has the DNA TGTGCCAGCACTTTTGAGCCCAGGGCTGGCGATACGCAGTATTTT. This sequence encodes CASTFEPRAGDTQYF.

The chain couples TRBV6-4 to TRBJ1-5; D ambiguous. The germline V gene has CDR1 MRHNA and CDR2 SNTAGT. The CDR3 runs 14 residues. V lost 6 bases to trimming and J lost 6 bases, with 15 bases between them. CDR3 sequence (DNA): TGTGCCAGCAGCAATGACCCGGGCGGTCAGCCCCAGCATTTT. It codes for CASSNDPGGQPQHF.

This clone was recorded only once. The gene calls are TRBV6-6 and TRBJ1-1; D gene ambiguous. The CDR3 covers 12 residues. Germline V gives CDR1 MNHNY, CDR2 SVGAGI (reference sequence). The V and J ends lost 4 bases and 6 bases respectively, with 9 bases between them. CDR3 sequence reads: CASSLDESEAFF. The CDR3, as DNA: TGTGCCAGCAGTTTAGACGAATCTGAAGCTTTCTTT.

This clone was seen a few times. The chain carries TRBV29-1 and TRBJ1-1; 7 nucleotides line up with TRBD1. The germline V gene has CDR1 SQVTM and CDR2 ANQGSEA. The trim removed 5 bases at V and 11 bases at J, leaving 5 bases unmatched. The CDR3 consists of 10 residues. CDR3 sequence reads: CSVWDSAAFF. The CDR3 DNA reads TGCAGCGTTTGGGACAGCGCGGCTTTCTTT. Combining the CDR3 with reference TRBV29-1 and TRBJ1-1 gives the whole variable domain SAVISQKPSRDICQRGTSLTIQCQVDSQVTMMFWYRQQPGQSLTLIATANQGSEATYESGFVIDKFPISRPNLTFSTLTVSNMSPEDSSIYLCSVWDSAAFFGQGTRLTVV.

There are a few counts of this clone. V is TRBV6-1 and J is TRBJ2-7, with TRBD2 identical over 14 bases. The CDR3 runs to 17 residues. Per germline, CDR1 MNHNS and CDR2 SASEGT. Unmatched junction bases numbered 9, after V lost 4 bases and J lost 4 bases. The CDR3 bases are TGTGCCAGCAGTGGCTCGGGACTAGCGGGGGAGGGATACGAGCAGTACTTC. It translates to CASSGSGLAGEGYEQYF.

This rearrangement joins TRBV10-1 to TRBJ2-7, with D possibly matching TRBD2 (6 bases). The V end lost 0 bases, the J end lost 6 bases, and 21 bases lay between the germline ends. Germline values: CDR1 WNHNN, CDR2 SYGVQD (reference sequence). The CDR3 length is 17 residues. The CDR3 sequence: CASSESVRGWNIGEQYF. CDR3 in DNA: TGCGCCAGCAGTGAGTCGGTGCGGGGATGGAATATCGGCGAGCAGTACTTC.

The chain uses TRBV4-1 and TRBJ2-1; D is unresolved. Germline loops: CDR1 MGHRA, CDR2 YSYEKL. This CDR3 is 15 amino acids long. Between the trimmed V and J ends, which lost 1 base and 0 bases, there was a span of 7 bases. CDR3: CASSQVTGSYNEQFF. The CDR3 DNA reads TGCGCCAGCAGCCAAGTAACCGGCTCCTACAATGAGCAGTTCTTC.

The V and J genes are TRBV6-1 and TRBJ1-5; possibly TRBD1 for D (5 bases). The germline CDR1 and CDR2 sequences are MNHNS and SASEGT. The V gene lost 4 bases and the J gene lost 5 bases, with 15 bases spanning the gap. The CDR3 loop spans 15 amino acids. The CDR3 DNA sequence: TGTGCCAGCAGTGGGGCAGGGTCATGGGATCAGCCCCAGCATTTT. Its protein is CASSGAGSWDQPQHF.

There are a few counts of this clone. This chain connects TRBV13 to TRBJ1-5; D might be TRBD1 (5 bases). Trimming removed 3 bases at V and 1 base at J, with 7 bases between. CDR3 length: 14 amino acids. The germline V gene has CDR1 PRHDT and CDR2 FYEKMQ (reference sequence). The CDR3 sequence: CASSLGDSNQPQHF. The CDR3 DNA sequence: TGTGCCAGCAGCTTGGGGGACAGCAATCAGCCCCAGCATTTT.

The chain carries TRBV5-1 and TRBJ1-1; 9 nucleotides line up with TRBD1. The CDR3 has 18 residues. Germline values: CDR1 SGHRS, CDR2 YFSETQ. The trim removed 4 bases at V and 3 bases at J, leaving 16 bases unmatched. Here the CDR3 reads CASSAPGTGRFRDTEAFF. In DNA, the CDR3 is TGCGCCAGCAGCGCACCCGGGACAGGGAGGTTTCGAGACACTGAAGCTTTCTTT.

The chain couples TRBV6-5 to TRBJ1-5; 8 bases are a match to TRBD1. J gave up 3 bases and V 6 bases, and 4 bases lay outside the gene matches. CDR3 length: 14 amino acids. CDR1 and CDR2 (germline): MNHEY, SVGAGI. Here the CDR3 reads CASRPGQDNQPQHF. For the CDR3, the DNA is TGTGCCAGCAGACCGGGACAGGACAATCAGCCCCAGCATTTT.